The sequence of this T cell receptor beta chain was determined in a study of T-cell memory formation after mild COVID-19. General study points: Clones that contracted from day 15 to 85 were balanced CD4/CD8, while later expanders leaned CD4+. Second-wave clones reaching peak frequency on day 37 lacked confirmed SARS-CoV-2 specificity.

This clonotype appeared a few times. The antigen is not known. TCRdb recomputed calls from the 5' RACE reads with MiXCR, one row per CDR3 protein. The profile shows about 210,000 distinct CDR3 sequences, under 12% of them singletons. The CDR3 spans 13 residues. The germline V gene has CDR1 MDHEN and CDR2 SYDVKM. V dropped 5 bases and J dropped 3 bases, with 10 bases sitting between them. The chain couples TRBV28 to TRBJ2-5, with D possibly matching TRBD1 (5 bases). The clonotype originates from a man aged 18 to 30 who had mild COVID-19 (a few samples of this study predate the infection). Cell type and time point are not known. The sample consisted of PBMCs or a T cell subset sorted from them (not recorded which). CDR3 nucleotide sequence: TGTGCCAGCAGTCGGAAGACAGAAGAGACCCAGTACTTC. As protein: CASSRKTEETQYF.